A selection of T cell receptor beta chains follows, all from one sample in a study of T cells in Graves' hyperthyroidism and ophthalmopathy. TCRdb called the multiplex PCR reads again in MiXCR, with one record for every CDR3 protein. Of hundreds of thousands of distinct CDR3 sequences listed, approximately 25% were seen once; the top ten hold around 11%. Input material: blood. The receptors here all came from a woman younger than 45 with Graves' ophthalmopathy. CDR3s leave out the opening cysteine and the closing phenylalanine or tryptophan.

V gene: TRBV20-1; CDR3 protein: SARDSGKETQY
V gene: TRBV6-5; CDR3 protein: ASSYTSYSGNTIY
V gene: TRBV12-3/TRBV12-4; CDR3 protein: ASEFFAGAIPEAF
V gene: TRBV18; CDR3 protein: ASSPASYEQY
V gene: TRBV11-2; CDR3 protein: ASSASGSYGYT
V gene: TRBV6-2/TRBV6-3; CDR3 protein: ASSYSQGQGAGNQPQH
V gene: TRBV10-3; CDR3 protein: ATTQRGENTEAF
V gene: TRBV7-2; CDR3 protein: ASSLASQGYEQY
V gene: TRBV6-5; CDR3 protein: ASSYSDRGSYEQY
V gene: TRBV18; CDR3 protein: ASSPPVAGWGNTEAF
V gene: TRBV5-5; CDR3 protein: ASRPGLFNHGYT
V gene: TRBV2; CDR3 protein: ASSEIKGIRAQPQH
V gene: TRBV12-3/TRBV12-4; CDR3 protein: ASSFDRGGSYEQY
V gene: TRBV27; CDR3 protein: ASSFVEGYDSPLH
V gene: TRBV7-2; CDR3 protein: ASSSWGGGNQPQH
V gene: TRBV6-1; CDR3 protein: ASSRGIGPNQPQH
V gene: TRBV6-2/TRBV6-3; CDR3 protein: ASKTGALSNQPQH
V gene: TRBV11-2; CDR3 protein: ASGQGSVVAYEQY
V gene: TRBV12-3/TRBV12-4; CDR3 protein: ASSLLSSGGELF
V gene: TRBV7-7; CDR3 protein: ASSLGGLEETQY
V gene: TRBV12-3/TRBV12-4; CDR3 protein: ASRPYLGVSPYGYT
V gene: TRBV20-1; CDR3 protein: SASLGDEQY
V gene: TRBV29-1; CDR3 protein: SVGDSGAEAF
V gene: TRBV7-3; CDR3 protein: ASSLAGTGRSGEQY
V gene: TRBV6-1; CDR3 protein: ASKRTVGALSGNTIY
V gene: TRBV20-1; CDR3 protein: SARVRQGTETQY